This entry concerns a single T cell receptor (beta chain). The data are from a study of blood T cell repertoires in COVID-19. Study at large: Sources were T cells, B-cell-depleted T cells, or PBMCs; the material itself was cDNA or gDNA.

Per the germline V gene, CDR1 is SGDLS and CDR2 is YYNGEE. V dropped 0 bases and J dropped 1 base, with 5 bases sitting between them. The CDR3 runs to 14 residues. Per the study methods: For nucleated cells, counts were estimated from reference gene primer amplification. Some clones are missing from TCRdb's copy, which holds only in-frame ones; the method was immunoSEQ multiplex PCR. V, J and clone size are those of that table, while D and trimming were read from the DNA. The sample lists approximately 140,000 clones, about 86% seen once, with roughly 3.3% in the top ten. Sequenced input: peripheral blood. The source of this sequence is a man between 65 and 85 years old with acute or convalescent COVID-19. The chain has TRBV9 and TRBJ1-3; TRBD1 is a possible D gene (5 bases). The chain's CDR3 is CASSVGQSGNTIYF. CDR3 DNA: TGTGCCAGCAGCGTAGGACAGTCTGGAAACACCATATATTTT.